This TCR beta chain was found in a study of blood T cell repertoires in COVID-19. Whole-study context: The origin of the acute and convalescent COVID-19 samples was the United States, Italy and Spain. T cells, B-cell-depleted T cells, or PBMCs provided the cDNA or gDNA that served as material.

Per the original methods: Estimates of nucleated cell counts were drawn from the amplification of reference gene primers. Sequenced by immunoSEQ multiplex PCR; TCRdb stores in-frame clones only, minus some. That table supplies the V and J calls and clone size; D and trimming were determined from the DNA. The sample has just under 65,000 clones, about three quarters seen once. The specimen sequenced was peripheral blood. This clonotype originated in a woman aged 80 or over with acute or convalescent COVID-19.

The CDR3 loop reads CASSKNDGTTYEQYF. The CDR3 nucleotides are TGTGCCAGCAGTAAGAACGATGGTACAACCTACGAGCAGTACTTC. The chain uses TRBV6-5 and TRBJ2-7; the D is unclear. The CDR3 has 15 amino acids. The germline V and J ends were trimmed by 5 bases and 2 bases, with 16 bases remaining between them. In germline, CDR1 is MNHEY, CDR2 SVGAGI.